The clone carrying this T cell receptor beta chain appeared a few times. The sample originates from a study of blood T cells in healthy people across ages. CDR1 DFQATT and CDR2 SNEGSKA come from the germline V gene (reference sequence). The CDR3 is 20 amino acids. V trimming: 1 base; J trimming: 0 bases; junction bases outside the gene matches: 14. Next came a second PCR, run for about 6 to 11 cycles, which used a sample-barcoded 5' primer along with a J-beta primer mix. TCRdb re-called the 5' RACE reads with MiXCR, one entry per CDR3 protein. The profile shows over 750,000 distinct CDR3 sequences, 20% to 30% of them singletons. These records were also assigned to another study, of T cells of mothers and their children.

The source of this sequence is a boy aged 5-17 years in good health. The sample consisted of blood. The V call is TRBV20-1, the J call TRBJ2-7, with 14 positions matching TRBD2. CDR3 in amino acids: CSARGLPGLAGAQYSYEQYF. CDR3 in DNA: TGCAGTGCTAGAGGCCTCCCGGGACTAGCGGGGGCCCAATACTCCTACGAGCAGTACTTC.